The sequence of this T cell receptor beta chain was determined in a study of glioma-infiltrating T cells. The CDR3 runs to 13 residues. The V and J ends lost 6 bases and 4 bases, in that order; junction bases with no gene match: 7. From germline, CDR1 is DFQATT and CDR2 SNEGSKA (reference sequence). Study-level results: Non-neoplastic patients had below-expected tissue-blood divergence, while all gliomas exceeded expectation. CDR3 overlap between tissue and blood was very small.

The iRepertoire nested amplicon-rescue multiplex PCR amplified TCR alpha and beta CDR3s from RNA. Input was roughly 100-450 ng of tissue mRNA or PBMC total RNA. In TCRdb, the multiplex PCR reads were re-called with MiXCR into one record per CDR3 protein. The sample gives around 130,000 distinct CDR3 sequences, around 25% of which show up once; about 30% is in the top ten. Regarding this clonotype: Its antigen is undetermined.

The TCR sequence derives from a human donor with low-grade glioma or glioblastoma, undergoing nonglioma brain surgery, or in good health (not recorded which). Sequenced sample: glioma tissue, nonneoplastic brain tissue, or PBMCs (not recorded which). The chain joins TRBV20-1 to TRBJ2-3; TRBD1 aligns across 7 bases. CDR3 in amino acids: CSALDRNADTQYF. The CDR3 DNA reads TGCAGTGCCCTGGACAGGAACGCAGATACGCAGTATTTT.